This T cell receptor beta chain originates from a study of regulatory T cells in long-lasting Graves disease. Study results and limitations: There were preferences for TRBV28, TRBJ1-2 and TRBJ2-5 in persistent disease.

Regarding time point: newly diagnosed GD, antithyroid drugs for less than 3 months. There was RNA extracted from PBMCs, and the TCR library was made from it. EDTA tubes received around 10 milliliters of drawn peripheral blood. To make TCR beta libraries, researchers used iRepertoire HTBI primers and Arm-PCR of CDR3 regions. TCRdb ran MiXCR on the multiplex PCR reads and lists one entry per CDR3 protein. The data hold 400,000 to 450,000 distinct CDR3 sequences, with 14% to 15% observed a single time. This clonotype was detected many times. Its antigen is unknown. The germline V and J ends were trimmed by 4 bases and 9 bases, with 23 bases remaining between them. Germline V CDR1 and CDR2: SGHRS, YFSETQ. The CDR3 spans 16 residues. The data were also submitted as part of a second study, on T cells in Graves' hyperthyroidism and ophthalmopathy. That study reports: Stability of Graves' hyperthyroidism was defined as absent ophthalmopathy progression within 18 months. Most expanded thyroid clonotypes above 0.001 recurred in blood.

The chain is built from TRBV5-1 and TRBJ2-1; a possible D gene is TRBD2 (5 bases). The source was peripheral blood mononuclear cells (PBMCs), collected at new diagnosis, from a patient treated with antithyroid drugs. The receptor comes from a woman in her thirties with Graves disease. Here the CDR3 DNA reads TGCGCCAGCAGCGCAGCCTCCCCGGGAAGCATGGGTGAGCAGTTCTTC. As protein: CASSAASPGSMGEQFF.